The 10 T cell receptor beta chains below come from one sample, sequenced in a study of T cell changes during pregnancy in multiple sclerosis. Clones were read by immunoSEQ multiplex PCR, and TCRdb kept only the in-frame ones, dropping some. This sample carries roughly 83,000 clones, about 90% of them seen once, and the ten largest clones take roughly 4%. This sample comprised PBMCs, obtained in the first trimester of pregnancy. These receptors were taken from a female donor in good health, serving as a control in a pregnancy study. Some clones in this sample may be carry-over from other donors' samples.

V usage is TRBV7-9 and J usage is TRBJ1-4, with no clear D. The CDR3 extends over 16 amino acids. Germline lookup yields CDR1 SEHNR and CDR2 FQNEAQ (reference sequence). Trimming pared 2 bases from V and 0 bases from J, leaving 10 bases between. The CDR3 region is CASSLLTSATNEKLFF. CDR3 DNA sequence: TGTGCCAGCAGCTTACTTACCTCAGCAACTAATGAAAAACTGTTTTTT.

The gene calls are TRBV28 and TRBJ1-2, with D unclear. The germline CDR1 and CDR2 sequences are MDHEN and SYDVKM. The CDR3 runs to 11 residues. Trimming left V 7 bases short and J 8 bases short, with 11 bases between. The CDR3 bases are TGTGCCAGCAACGGACTTCGGGGCTACACCTTC. It specifies CASNGLRGYTF.

The rearrangement joins TRBV10-1 to TRBJ2-3, with TRBD2 as a possible D gene (5 bases). The CDR3 covers 13 residues. Germline CDR1 reads WNHNN; CDR2 reads SYGVQD (reference sequence). Trimming took 6 bases from V and 5 from J, leaving 12 bases between them. This CDR3 is CASRAGLKDTQYF. The CDR3 DNA follows: TGCGCCAGCAGGGCGGGCCTTAAAGATACGCAGTATTTT.

The V and J genes are TRBV9 and TRBJ2-3; TRBD2 might be the D (5 bases). CDR1 and CDR2 from the germline V gene are SGDLS and YYNGEE. V was clipped by 0 bases and J by 4 bases, with 12 bases between them. The CDR3 loop spans 15 amino acids. The CDR3 loop reads CASSVAEGVADTQYF. CDR3 nucleotides: TGTGCCAGCAGCGTAGCTGAGGGAGTCGCAGATACGCAGTATTTT.

This clone has only one observation. V gene TRBV5-1 combines with J gene TRBJ2-2; a weak D match, TRBD1 (6 bases). Trimming cost V 3 bases and J 5 bases, with 14 bases left between them. This CDR3 comprises 15 residues. The germline CDR1 and CDR2 sequences are SGHRS and YFSETQ. This chain's CDR3 is CASSSTGVGTGELFF. The CDR3 nucleotides read TGCGCCAGCAGCTCGACAGGAGTAGGGACCGGGGAGCTGTTTTTT.

The chain is built from TRBV6-1 and TRBJ2-1, with D unresolved. The CDR3 length is 14 residues. The germline V gene has CDR1 MNHNS and CDR2 SASEGT. V shed 3 bases and J shed 9 bases, with 15 bases lying between them. The CDR3 region is CASSESGLVSEQFF. CDR3 in DNA: TGTGCCAGCAGTGAGAGTGGTCTAGTTAGTGAGCAGTTCTTC.

The chain combines TRBV4-3 with TRBJ2-3; no clear D gene. Germline V gene lookup returns CDR1 LGHNA and CDR2 YSLEER. Trimming took off 1 base at V and 2 bases at J, with 10 bases between the two ends. The CDR3 contains 15 residues. The CDR3 nucleotides are TGCGCCAGCAGCCAAGTTTTCAGAATCACAGATACGCAGTATTTT. It codes for CASSQVFRITDTQYF.

The CDR3 DNA sequence: TGCGCCAGCAGTTGGGACAGGTATGAGCAGTTCTTC. This sequence encodes CASSWDRYEQFF. The chain employs TRBV10-1 and TRBJ2-1; 8 bases map to TRBD1. V was pared by 5 bases and J by 8 bases, with 2 bases of the junction left unmatched. The CDR3 length is 12 residues. The germline gives CDR1 WNHNN, CDR2 SYGVQD (reference sequence).

In its sample, this clone was seen a few times. The chain combines TRBV5-4 with TRBJ1-1; 7 bases align to TRBD1. V gave up 4 bases and J gave up 2 bases; unmatched junction bases: 2. From germline, CDR1 is SGHNT and CDR2 YYREEE (reference sequence). The CDR3 contains 13 residues. CDR3 residues: CASSGQENTEAFF. The CDR3 DNA follows: TGTGCCAGCAGCGGACAGGAAAACACTGAAGCTTTCTTT.

V and J are TRBV5-6 and TRBJ2-7, with D possibly TRBD2 on 6 matching bases. This CDR3 contains 15 residues. From germline, CDR1 is SGHDT and CDR2 YYEEEE. V lost 0 bases to trimming and J lost 2 bases, with 12 bases between them. This CDR3 reads CASSLAGRGTYEQYF. CDR3 sequence (DNA): TGTGCCAGCAGCTTGGCGGGGCGGGGAACCTACGAGCAGTACTTC. The full variable domain, in which reference TRBV5-6 and TRBJ2-7 provide the parts outside the CDR3, is DAGVTQSPTHLIKTRGQQVTLRCSPKSGHDTVSWYQQALGQGPQFIFQYYEEEERQRGNFPDRFSGHQFPNYSSELNVNALLLGDSALYLCASSLAGRGTYEQYFGPGTRLTVT.